Following are 21 T cell receptor beta chains from one sample sequenced in a study of cytomegalovirus exposure and HLA in healthy donors. Assay used: immunoSEQ multiplex PCR; TCRdb lists only in-frame clones, some missing. The table records approximately 100,000 clones, roughly 90% of them present only once. Source material: PBMCs. These receptors were taken from a woman under 30 in good health and CMV-seronegative.

The V and J genes are TRBV6-5 and TRBJ2-1; 7 positions match TRBD2. Germline-derived CDR1 and CDR2 are MNHEY and SVGAGI. The CDR3 consists of 13 residues. The V gene end was trimmed by 4 bases and the J gene end by 7 bases; junction bases not matched to a gene: 4. CDR3 sequence: CASSLVGGNEQFF. CDR3 coding DNA: TGTGCCAGCAGTTTGGTCGGGGGGAATGAGCAGTTCTTC.

V gene TRBV9 combines with J gene TRBJ2-6, with TRBD1 as a possible D gene (6 bases). Trimming cost V 2 bases and J 1 base, with 19 bases left between them. Germline-derived CDR1 and CDR2 are SGDLS and YYNGEE. The CDR3 runs 19 residues. CDR3 DNA sequence: TGTGCCAGCAGCGTCCCCAGGGGCCCCCCGTTTTCTGGGGCCAACGTCCTGACTTTC. Protein product: CASSVPRGPPFSGANVLTF.

V usage is TRBV4-1 and J usage is TRBJ2-1, with 7 bases lining up with TRBD1. Germline CDR1 and CDR2: MGHRA and YSYEKL. V was clipped by 4 bases and J by 6 bases; unmatched bases: 3. The CDR3 extends over 13 amino acids. The CDR3 reads CASSPTGINEQFF. DNA of the CDR3: TGCGCCAGCAGCCCGACAGGGATCAATGAGCAGTTCTTC.

The J gene is TRBJ2-2, the V gene TRBV5-4, with 11 bases aligning to TRBD1. The CDR3 covers 14 residues. The ends lost 4 bases at V and 7 bases at J; junction bases unmatched: 3. Germline assignment: CDR1 SGHNT and CDR2 YYREEE (reference sequence). The CDR3 is CASSKGQGDGELFF. The CDR3 coding sequence is TGTGCCAGCAGCAAGGGACAGGGGGACGGGGAGCTGTTTTTT.

This chain links TRBV5-1 with TRBJ2-3, with a weak D call TRBD2 (7 bases). This CDR3 is built from 15 residues. In germline, CDR1 is SGHRS, CDR2 YFSETQ. The V and J ends lost 2 bases and 1 base respectively, with 11 bases between them. CDR3 coding DNA: TGCGCCAGCAGCTTCGGGGGGCGGGGCACAGATACGCAGTATTTT. It yields the protein CASSFGGRGTDTQYF.

The chain carries TRBV4-2 and TRBJ2-7; TRBD2 matches at 8 bases. The J segment lost 3 bases and the V segment lost 0 bases, leaving 7 bases of the junction unmatched. Per germline, CDR1 LGHNA and CDR2 YNFKEQ. The CDR3 loop spans 16 amino acids. CDR3 sequence (DNA): TGTGCCAGCAGCCAAGAGGGTAGCGGGGAAATCTACGAGCAGTACTTC. Translating gives CASSQEGSGEIYEQYF.

V usage is TRBV7-9 and J usage is TRBJ2-1; the match to TRBD1 covers 7 bases. This CDR3 comprises 14 residues. Germline-derived CDR1 and CDR2 are SEHNR and FQNEAQ (reference sequence). Losses at the gene ends were 4 bases for V and 7 bases for J; bases not matched to a gene: 7. CDR3: CASSSSGGWNEQFF. CDR3 DNA: TGTGCCAGCAGCTCCTCAGGGGGATGGAATGAGCAGTTCTTC.

This chain uses TRBV7-8 with TRBJ2-1, with D perhaps TRBD2 (5 bases). This CDR3 comprises 16 residues. Trimming cost V 5 bases and J 4 bases, with 18 bases left between them. Germline CDR1 reads SGHVS; CDR2 reads FQNEAQ. The CDR3 DNA reads as TGTGCCAGCAGCCCGGACTCCTCGCTCCCATACAATGAGCAGTTCTTC. Protein: CASSPDSSLPYNEQFF.

The chain is built from TRBV28 and TRBJ2-3; possibly TRBD1 for D (5 bases). The germline V and J ends were trimmed by 3 bases and 0 bases, with 7 bases remaining between them. There are 14 residues in the CDR3. Germline V gene data show CDR1 as MDHEN and CDR2 as SYDVKM. Written as DNA, the CDR3 is TGTGCCAGCAGTTTTGGGGCTAGCACAGATACGCAGTATTTT. This codes for CASSFGASTDTQYF.

Here the CDR3 reads CATSRDQEGTGGIYGYTF. As DNA, the CDR3 is TGTGCCACCAGCAGAGATCAAGAGGGGACAGGGGGGATCTATGGCTACACCTTC. The rearrangement uses TRBV15 and TRBJ1-2, with 11 positions matching TRBD1. The CDR3 is 18 amino acids. V lost 0 bases and J lost 4; bases outside the gene matches: 10. The germline CDR1 and CDR2 sequences are LNHNV and YYDKDF (reference sequence).

The chain has TRBV28 and TRBJ2-7; no definite D call. Germline V gives CDR1 MDHEN, CDR2 SYDVKM. Trimming cost V 10 bases and J 0 bases, with 10 bases left between them. This CDR3 contains 12 residues. The CDR3 DNA follows: TGTGCCACCTCCCGTAGCTCCTACGAGCAGTACTTC. It translates to CATSRSSYEQYF.

This chain uses TRBV9 with TRBJ1-1, with a possible D match to TRBD1 (6 bases). The CDR3 contains 14 residues. With 0 bases removed from V and 4 bases from J, the gap between germline ends came to 10 bases. From germline, CDR1 is SGDLS and CDR2 YYNGEE. CDR3 residues: CASSVEGGGTEAFF. CDR3 sequence (DNA): TGTGCCAGCAGCGTAGAGGGAGGGGGCACTGAAGCTTTCTTT.

This chain uses TRBV7-9 with TRBJ2-1, with 14 bases aligning to TRBD2. V was clipped by 4 bases and J by 6 bases; unmatched bases: 5. Germline CDR1 and CDR2: SEHNR and FQNEAQ (reference sequence). The CDR3 runs to 16 residues. The CDR3 is CASSSFGTSGSNEQFF. The CDR3 nucleotides read TGTGCCAGCAGCTCCTTCGGGACTAGCGGGAGCAATGAGCAGTTCTTC.

CDR3 DNA sequence: TGTGCCAGCAGTGATATCAGGGCGGGACGTTACGAGCAGTACTTC. Translated: CASSDIRAGRYEQYF. This chain joins TRBV6-1 and TRBJ2-7; perhaps TRBD2 as D (6 bases). This CDR3 is built from 15 residues. Germline-derived CDR1 and CDR2 are MNHNS and SASEGT. Trimming pared 3 bases from V and 4 bases from J, leaving 16 bases between.

This clone has a handful of counts. The rearrangement joins TRBV28 to TRBJ2-7; 9 bases agree with TRBD2. The CDR3 sequence is 12 residues long. Losses at the gene ends were 5 bases for V and 7 bases for J; bases not matched to a gene: 3. From germline, CDR1 is MDHEN and CDR2 SYDVKM. The CDR3 DNA reads as TGTGCCAGCAGTCTAGCGGGGCGGGAGCAGTACTTC. As protein: CASSLAGREQYF.

In this sample, this clone turned up once. The V and J genes are TRBV4-3 and TRBJ2-3; maybe TRBD2 (5 bases). Trimming removed 0 bases from V and 0 bases from J, with 13 bases in between. CDR1 and CDR2 (germline): LGHNA, YSLEER. This CDR3 region has 17 residues. The CDR3 nucleotides are TGCGCCAGCAGCCAAGACTCCAGCGGTACTAGCACAGATACGCAGTATTTT. As protein: CASSQDSSGTSTDTQYF.

This clone was detected only a few times. The chain carries TRBV7-2 and TRBJ1-1; D is ambiguous. The CDR3 runs to 13 residues. Germline values: CDR1 SGHTA, CDR2 FQGNSA. The V gene lost 6 bases and the J gene lost 0 bases, with 8 bases spanning the gap. Here the CDR3 reads CASRRIMNTEAFF. The CDR3 nucleotides are TGTGCCAGCAGGAGAATTATGAACACTGAAGCTTTCTTT.

V and J are TRBV30 and TRBJ2-6, with TRBD1 identical over 9 bases. The CDR3 is 17 amino acids. The germline V gene has CDR1 GTSNPN and CDR2 SVGIG (reference sequence). V was clipped by 6 bases and J by 0 bases; unmatched bases: 9. CDR3 sequence reads: CACQQGAQLSGANVLTF. In DNA, the CDR3 is TGTGCCTGCCAACAGGGGGCCCAACTCTCTGGGGCCAACGTCCTGACTTTC.

CDR3 nucleotides: TGCGCCAGCAGCTTGATGACAGATCAGCCCCAGCATTTT. Amino acids: CASSLMTDQPQHF. The chain recombines TRBV5-1 with TRBJ1-5, with TRBD1 as a possible D gene (5 bases). Germline V CDR1 and CDR2: SGHRS, YFSETQ. The V end lost 1 base, the J end lost 5 bases, and 7 bases lay between the germline ends. The CDR3 is made up of 13 amino acids.

This rearrangement joins TRBV5-1 to TRBJ2-7; no clear D gene. Germline V gene lookup returns CDR1 SGHRS and CDR2 YFSETQ. The CDR3 spans 14 residues. Trimming removed 0 bases from V and 2 bases from J, with 9 bases in between. The CDR3 nucleotides are TGCGCCAGCAGCTTGGAATTCGGAGCCTACGAGCAGTACTTC. Encoded protein: CASSLEFGAYEQYF.

The genes are TRBV10-2 and TRBJ2-1; a weak D match, TRBD1 (5 bases). The V gene lost 4 bases and the J gene lost 9 bases, with 19 bases spanning the gap. Germline CDR1 WSHSY, CDR2 SAAADI. The CDR3 contains 15 residues. CDR3 sequence (DNA): TGCGCCAGCAGTGCTTCAGGGCTTTCTGACGGTGAGCAGTTCTTC. This gives the protein CASSASGLSDGEQFF.